This T cell receptor (beta chain) was identified during a study of blood T cell repertoires in COVID-19. Overall study: Sites across the United States, Italy and Spain contributed samples from acute and convalescent COVID-19. From T cells, B-cell-depleted T cells, or PBMCs came the material, which was cDNA or gDNA.

The CDR3 totals 13 residues. Trimming removed 3 bases from V and 3 bases from J, with 9 bases in between. Germline V gene data show CDR1 as SGHDN and CDR2 as FVKESK. Some clones are missing from TCRdb's copy, which holds only in-frame ones; the method was immunoSEQ multiplex PCR. The sample lists some 87,000 clones, 81% occurring once. The chain is built from TRBV14 and TRBJ2-7, with D maybe TRBD2 (5 bases). The sample taken for sequencing was peripheral blood. The clonotype originates from a man older than 75 with active or convalescent COVID-19. CDR3 in amino acids: CASSHGVGYEQYF. The CDR3 DNA follows: TGTGCCAGCAGCCACGGGGTGGGCTACGAGCAGTACTTC.